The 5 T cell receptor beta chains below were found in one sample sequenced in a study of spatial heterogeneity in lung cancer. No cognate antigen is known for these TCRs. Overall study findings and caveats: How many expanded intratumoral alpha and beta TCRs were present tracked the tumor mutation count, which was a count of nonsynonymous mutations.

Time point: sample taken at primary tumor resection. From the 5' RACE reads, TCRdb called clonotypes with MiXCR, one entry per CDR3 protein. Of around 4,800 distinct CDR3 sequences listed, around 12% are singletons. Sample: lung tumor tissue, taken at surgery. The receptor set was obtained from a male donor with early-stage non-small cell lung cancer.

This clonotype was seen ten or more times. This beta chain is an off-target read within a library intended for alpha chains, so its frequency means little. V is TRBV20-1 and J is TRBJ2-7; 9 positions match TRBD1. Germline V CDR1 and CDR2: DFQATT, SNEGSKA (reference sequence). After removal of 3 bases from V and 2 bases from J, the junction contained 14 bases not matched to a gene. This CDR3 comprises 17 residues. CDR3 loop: CSASGTGRGLWAYEQYF. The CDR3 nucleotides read TGCAGTGCTAGTGGGACAGGGCGCGGTCTGTGGGCCTACGAGCAGTACTTC.

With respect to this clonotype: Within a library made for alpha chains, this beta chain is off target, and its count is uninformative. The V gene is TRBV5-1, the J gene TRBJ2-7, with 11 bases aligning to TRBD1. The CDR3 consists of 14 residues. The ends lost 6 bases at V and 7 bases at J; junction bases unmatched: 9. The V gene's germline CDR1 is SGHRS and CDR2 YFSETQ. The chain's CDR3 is CASTSGTGGREQYF. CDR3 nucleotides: TGCGCCAGCACATCTGGGACAGGGGGAAGGGAGCAGTACTTC.

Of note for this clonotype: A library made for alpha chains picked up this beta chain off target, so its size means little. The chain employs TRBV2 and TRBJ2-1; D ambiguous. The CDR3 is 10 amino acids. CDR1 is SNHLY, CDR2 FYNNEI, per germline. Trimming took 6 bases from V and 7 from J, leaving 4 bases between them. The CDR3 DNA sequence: TGTGCCAGCAGAGAAAATGAGCAGTTCTTC. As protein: CASRENEQFF.

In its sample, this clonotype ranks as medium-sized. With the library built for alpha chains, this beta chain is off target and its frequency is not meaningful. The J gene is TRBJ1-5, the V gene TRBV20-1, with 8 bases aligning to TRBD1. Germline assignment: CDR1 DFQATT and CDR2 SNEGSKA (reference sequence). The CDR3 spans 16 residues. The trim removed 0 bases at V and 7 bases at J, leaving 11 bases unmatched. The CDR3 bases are TGCAGTGCTAGAGATAATCCCGACCAGGGGGCACAGCCCCAGCATTTT. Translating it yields CSARDNPDQGAQPQHF.

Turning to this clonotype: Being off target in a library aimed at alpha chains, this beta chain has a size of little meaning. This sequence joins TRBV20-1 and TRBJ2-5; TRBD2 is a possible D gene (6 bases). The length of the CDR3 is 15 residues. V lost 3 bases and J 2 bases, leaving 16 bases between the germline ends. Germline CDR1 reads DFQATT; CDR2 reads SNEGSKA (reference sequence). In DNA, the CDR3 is TGCAGTGCTAGGGACGTTAGGGAGGCACAAGAGACCCAGTACTTC. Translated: CSARDVREAQETQYF.